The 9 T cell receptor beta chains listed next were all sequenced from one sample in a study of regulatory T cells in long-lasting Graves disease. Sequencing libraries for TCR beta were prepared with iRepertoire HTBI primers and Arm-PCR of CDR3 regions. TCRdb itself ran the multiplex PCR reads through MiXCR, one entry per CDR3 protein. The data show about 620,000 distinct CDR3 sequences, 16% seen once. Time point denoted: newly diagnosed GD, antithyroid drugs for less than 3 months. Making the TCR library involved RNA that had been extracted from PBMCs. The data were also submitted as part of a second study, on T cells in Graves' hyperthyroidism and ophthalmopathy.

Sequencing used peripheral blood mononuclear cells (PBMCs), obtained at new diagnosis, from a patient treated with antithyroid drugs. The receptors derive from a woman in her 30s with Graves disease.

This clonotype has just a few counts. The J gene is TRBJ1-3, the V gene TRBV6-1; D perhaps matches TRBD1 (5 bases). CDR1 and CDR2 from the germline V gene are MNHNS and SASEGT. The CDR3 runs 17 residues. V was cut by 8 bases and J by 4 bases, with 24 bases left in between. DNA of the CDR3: TGTGCCAGCGCAGGCCGGGGGTTTTGGGCTCTCGGAAACACCATATATTTT. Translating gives CASAGRGFWALGNTIYF.

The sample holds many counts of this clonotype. CDR3 sequence: CASSPPYRGGTYEQYF. CDR3 sequence (DNA): TGTGCCAGCAGTCCCCCTTACAGGGGGGGAACCTACGAGCAGTACTTC. The rearrangement uses TRBV28 and TRBJ2-7, with D tentatively TRBD1 (8 bases). V gave up 5 bases and J gave up 2 bases, with 19 bases separating them. The CDR3 has 16 amino acids. Germline V gene data show CDR1 as MDHEN and CDR2 as SYDVKM.

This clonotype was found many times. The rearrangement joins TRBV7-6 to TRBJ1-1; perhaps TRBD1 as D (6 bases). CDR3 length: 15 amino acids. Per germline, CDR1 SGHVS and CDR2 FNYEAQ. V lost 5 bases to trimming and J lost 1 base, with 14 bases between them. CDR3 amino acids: CASSASRGGNTEAFF. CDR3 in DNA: TGTGCCAGCAGCGCTTCAAGGGGGGGGAACACTGAAGCTTTCTTT.

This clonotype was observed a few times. In DNA, the CDR3 is TGTGCCAGCAGCCGAACCTTGGGGCCCGGGGTCGAAGGACAACCCCTCCACTTT. Encoded protein: CASSRTLGPGVEGQPLHF. The genes are TRBV3-1 and TRBJ1-6; tentatively, D is TRBD1 (5 bases). CDR3 length: 18 amino acids. The V and J ends lost 4 bases and 12 bases respectively, with 28 bases between them. The germline gives CDR1 LGHDT, CDR2 YNNKEL (reference sequence).

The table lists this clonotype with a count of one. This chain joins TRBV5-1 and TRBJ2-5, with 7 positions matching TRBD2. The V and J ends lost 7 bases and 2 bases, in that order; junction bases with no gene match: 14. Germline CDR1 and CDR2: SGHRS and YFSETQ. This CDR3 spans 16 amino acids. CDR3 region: CASAMTSTGGQETQYF. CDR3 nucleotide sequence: TGCGCCAGCGCAATGACATCTACCGGGGGGCAAGAGACCCAGTACTTC.

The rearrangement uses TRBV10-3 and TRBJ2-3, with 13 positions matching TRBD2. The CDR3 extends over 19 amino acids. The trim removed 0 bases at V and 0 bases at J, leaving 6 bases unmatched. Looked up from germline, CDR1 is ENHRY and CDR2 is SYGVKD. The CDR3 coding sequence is TGTGCCATCAGTGAGTCCATCGGACTAGCGGGGGTTAGCACAGATACGCAGTATTTT. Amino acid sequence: CAISESIGLAGVSTDTQYF.

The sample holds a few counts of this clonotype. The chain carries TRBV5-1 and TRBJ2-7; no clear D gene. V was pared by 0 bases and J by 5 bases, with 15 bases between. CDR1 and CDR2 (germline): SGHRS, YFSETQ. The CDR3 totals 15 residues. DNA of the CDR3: TGCGCCAGCAGCTTGGATAGAGCCCAGGTCGACGAGCAGTACTTC. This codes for CASSLDRAQVDEQYF.

The CDR3 DNA follows: TGTGCCAGCTCACCGCAGGGGGTGGCCAAAAACATTCAGTACTTC. Amino acids: CASSPQGVAKNIQYF. The chain employs TRBV18 and TRBJ2-4, with 7 bases identical to TRBD1. Germline CDR1 and CDR2: KGHSH and LQKENI. The CDR3 runs to 15 residues. Trimming removed 3 bases from V and 1 base from J; junction bases left unmatched: 3. Full variable domain (remainder filled in from reference TRBV18 and TRBJ2-4): NAGVMQNPRHLVRRRGQEARLRCSPMKGHSHVYWYRQLPEEGLKFMVYLQKENIIDESGMPKERFSAEFPKEGPSILRIQQVVRGDSAAYFCASSPQGVAKNIQYFGAGTRLSVL.

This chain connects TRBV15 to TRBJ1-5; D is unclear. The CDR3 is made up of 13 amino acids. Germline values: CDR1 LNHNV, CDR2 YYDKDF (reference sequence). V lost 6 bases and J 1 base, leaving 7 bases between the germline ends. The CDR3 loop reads CATSHWSNQPQHF. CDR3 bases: TGTGCCACCAGTCATTGGAGCAATCAGCCCCAGCATTTT.